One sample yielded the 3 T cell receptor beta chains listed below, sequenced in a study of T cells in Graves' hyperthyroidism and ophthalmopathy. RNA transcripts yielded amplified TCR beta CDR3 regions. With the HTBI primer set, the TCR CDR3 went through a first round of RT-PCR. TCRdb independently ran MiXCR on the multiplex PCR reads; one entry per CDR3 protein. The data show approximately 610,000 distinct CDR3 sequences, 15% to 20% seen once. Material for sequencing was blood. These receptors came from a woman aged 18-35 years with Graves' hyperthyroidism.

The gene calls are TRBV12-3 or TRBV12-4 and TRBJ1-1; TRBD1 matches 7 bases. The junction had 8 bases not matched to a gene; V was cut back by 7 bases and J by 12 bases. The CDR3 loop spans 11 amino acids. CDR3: CASILGDRSFF. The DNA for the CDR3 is TGTGCCAGCATATTGGGGGACAGATCTTTCTTT.

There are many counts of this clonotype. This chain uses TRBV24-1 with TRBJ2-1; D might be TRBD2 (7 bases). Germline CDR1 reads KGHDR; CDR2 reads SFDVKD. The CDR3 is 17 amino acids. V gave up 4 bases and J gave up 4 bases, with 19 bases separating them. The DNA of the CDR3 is TGTGCCACCAGTGACCTAAAGGAGGGGGGGGGTTACAATGAGCAGTTCTTC. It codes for CATSDLKEGGGYNEQFF.

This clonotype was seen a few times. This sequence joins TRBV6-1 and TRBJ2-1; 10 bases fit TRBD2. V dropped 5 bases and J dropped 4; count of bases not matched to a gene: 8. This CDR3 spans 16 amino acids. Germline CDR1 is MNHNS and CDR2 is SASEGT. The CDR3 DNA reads TGTGCCAGCAGTCCTCTAGCGGGGGAGTTTTACAATGAGCAGTTCTTC. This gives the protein CASSPLAGEFYNEQFF.